A selection of T cell receptor beta chains follows, all from one sample in a study of blood T cell repertoires in COVID-19. This table comes from immunoSEQ multiplex PCR, and its TCRdb copy is limited to in-frame clones, with some not included. The data contain 250,000 or so clones, 70% to 90% of them seen just once; the ten biggest clones take up over 4%. The sample taken for sequencing was PBMCs or T cells enriched from blood (not recorded which). The receptors shown here come from a woman aged 25 to 39 with acute COVID-19. CDR3s include the opening cysteine and the closing phenylalanine or tryptophan. The order of the fields is V gene, J gene, clone size, D gene, CDR3 DNA, CDR3 protein. D genes are given only for firm matches. Not all rows give a size; the values are once, few, many and, for expanded clones, a class.

v_gene: TRBV19; j_gene: TRBJ1-6; abundance: once; d_gene: TRBD1; CDR3nt: TGTGCCAGTAGTCGACAGGGAAATTCACCCCTCCACTTT; CDR3aa: CASSRQGNSPLHF
v_gene: TRBV6-6; j_gene: TRBJ1-5; abundance: .; d_gene: .; CDR3nt: TGTGCCAGCAGTTCTGGACAGAATTCGCCGCCCCAGCATTTT; CDR3aa: CASSSGQNSPPQHF
v_gene: TRBV3-1/TRBV3-2; j_gene: TRBJ1-6; abundance: .; d_gene: .; CDR3nt: TGTGCCAGCAGCCAAAACGATGGGGGCTTGGATTCACCCCTCCACTTT; CDR3aa: CASSQNDGGLDSPLHF
v_gene: TRBV6-4; j_gene: TRBJ2-1; abundance: .; d_gene: .; CDR3nt: TGTGCCAGCAGTCGGGACTCCTTCTACAATGAGCAGTTCTTC; CDR3aa: CASSRDSFYNEQFF
v_gene: TRBV19; j_gene: TRBJ2-1; abundance: .; d_gene: .; CDR3nt: TGTGCCAGTAGTCTAGCGTCCTACAATGAGCAGTTCTTC; CDR3aa: CASSLASYNEQFF
v_gene: TRBV7-9; j_gene: TRBJ1-5; abundance: once; d_gene: TRBD1; CDR3nt: TGTGCCAGCAGCTTAGGACAGGGGAATCAGCCCCAGCATTTT; CDR3aa: CASSLGQGNQPQHF
v_gene: TRBV6-5; j_gene: TRBJ1-5; abundance: .; d_gene: TRBD1; CDR3nt: TGTGCCAGCAGTCACGGGACAGGGGGGGGTCAGCCCCAGCATTTT; CDR3aa: CASSHGTGGGQPQHF
v_gene: TRBV7-9; j_gene: TRBJ1-1; abundance: .; d_gene: .; CDR3nt: TGTGCCAGCAGCAACTCCACAGGGAACACTGAAGCTTTCTTT; CDR3aa: CASSNSTGNTEAFF
v_gene: TRBV10-3; j_gene: TRBJ2-1; abundance: .; d_gene: TRBD2; CDR3nt: TGTGCCATCAGTGAGTCTAGCGGGACCATCTTC; CDR3aa: CAISESSGTIF
v_gene: TRBV3-1/TRBV3-2; j_gene: TRBJ1-2; abundance: few; d_gene: .; CDR3nt: TGTGCCAGCAGCCAAGAGGGCAACTCCTATGGCTACACCTTC; CDR3aa: CASSQEGNSYGYTF
v_gene: TRBV5-4; j_gene: TRBJ2-3; abundance: .; d_gene: TRBD2; CDR3nt: TGTGCCAGCTTCCCCTGGCTAGCGGGTAGCACAGATACGCAGTATTTT; CDR3aa: CASFPWLAGSTDTQYF
v_gene: TRBV9; j_gene: TRBJ1-3; abundance: few; d_gene: .; CDR3nt: TGTGCCAGCAGCGACCCAACCCGCGCGTTCGAGGCTCTCTCTGGAAACACCATATATTTT; CDR3aa: CASSDPTRAFEALSGNTIYF